This TCR beta chain appears in the sequencing data of a study of a mutant IDH1 vaccine in newly diagnosed glioma. Study as a whole: Patients got their first vaccination 4-6 weeks after radiotherapy alone, or with temozolomide cycles. Treated patients had a mean age of about 40 years and an approximately 62% male, around 38% female split. Regarding the study as a whole: Vaccine-induced immune responses occurred in 93.3% of patients.

Described time point: week 5, during vaccination. With topical imiquimod, each dose of the vaccine consisted of 300 ug of mutant IDH1 20-mer peptide. Remarks on this clone: The antigen remains unidentified.

Measured with immunoSEQ multiplex PCR; TCRdb has only the in-frame clones, and not every one. The sample includes 75,000 to 80,000 clones, around nine tenths seen only once; the top ten take more than 0.5%. CDR3 length equals 16 residues. The V and J ends lost 4 bases and 1 base respectively, with 13 bases between them. CDR1 MGHRA and CDR2 YSYEKL come from the germline V gene. The material was PBMCs, obtained from a glioma patient whose treatment included an IDH1 peptide vaccine. The genes are TRBV4-1 and TRBJ1-4; D is ambiguous. This sequence originates from a woman between 50 and 59 years old with glioma. The DNA of the CDR3 is TGCGCCAGCAGCCTTCGAGCTGGAGGAACTAATGAAAAACTGTTTTTT. This sequence encodes CASSLRAGGTNEKLFF.